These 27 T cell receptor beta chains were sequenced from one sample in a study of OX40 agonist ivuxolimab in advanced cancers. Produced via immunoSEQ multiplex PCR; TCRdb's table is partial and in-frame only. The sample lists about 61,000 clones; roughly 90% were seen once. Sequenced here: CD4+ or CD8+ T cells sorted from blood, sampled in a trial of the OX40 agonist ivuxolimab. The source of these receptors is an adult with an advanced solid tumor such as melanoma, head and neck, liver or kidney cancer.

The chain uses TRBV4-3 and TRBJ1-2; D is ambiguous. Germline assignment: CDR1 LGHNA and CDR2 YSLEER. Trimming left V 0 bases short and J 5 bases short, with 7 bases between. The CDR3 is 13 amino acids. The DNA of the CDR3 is TGCGCCAGCAGCCAAGACTGGCTTTATGGCTACACCTTC. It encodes CASSQDWLYGYTF.

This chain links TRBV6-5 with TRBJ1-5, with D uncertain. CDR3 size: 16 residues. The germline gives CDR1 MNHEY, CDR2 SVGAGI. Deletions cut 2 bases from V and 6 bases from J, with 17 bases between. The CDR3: CASSYPIPSSIQPQHF. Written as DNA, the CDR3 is TGTGCCAGCAGTTACCCGATTCCGTCTAGTATTCAGCCCCAGCATTTT.

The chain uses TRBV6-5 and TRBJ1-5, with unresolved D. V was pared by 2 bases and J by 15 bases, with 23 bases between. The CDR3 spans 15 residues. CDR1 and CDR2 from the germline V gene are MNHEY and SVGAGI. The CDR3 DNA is TGTGCCAGCAGTTACGAGAGTGGAGGAACCTGGCCGCTGCATTTT. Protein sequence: CASSYESGGTWPLHF.

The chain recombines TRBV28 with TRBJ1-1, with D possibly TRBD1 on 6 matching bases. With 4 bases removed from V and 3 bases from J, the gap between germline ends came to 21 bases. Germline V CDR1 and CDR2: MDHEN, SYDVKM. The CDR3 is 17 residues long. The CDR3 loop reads CASSWLQEGGLDTEAFF. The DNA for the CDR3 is TGTGCCAGCAGTTGGCTCCAAGAAGGGGGGCTGGACACTGAAGCTTTCTTT.

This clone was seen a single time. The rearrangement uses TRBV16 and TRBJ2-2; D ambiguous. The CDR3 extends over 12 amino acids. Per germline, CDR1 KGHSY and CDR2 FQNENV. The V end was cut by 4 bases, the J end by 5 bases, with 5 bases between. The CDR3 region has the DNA TGTGCCAGCAGCCTGTGGACCGGGGAGCTGTTTTTT. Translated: CASSLWTGELFF.

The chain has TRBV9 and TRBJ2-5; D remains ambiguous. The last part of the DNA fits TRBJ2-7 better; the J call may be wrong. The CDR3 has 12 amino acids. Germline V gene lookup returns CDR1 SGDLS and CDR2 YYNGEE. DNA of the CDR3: TGTGCCAGCAGCGTAGATGGGTACGAGCAGTACTTC. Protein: CASSVDGYEQYF.

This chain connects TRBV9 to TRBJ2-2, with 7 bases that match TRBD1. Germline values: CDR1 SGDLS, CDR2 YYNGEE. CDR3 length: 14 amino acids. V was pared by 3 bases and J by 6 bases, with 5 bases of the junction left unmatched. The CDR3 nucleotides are TGTGCCAGCAGCGGAGCGACAGGGCCCGGGGAGCTGTTTTTT. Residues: CASSGATGPGELFF.

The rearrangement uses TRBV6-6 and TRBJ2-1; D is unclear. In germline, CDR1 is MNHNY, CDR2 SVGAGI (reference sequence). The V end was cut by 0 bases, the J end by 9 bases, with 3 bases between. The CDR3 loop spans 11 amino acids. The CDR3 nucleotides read TGTGCCAGCAGTTACTCCGTTGAGCAGTTCTTC. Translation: CASSYSVEQFF.

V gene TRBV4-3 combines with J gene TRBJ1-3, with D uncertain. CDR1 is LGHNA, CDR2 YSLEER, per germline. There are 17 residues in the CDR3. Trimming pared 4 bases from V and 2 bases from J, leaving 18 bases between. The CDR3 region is CASSPRAWQYPGNTIYF. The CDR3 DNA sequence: TGCGCCAGCAGCCCCCGTGCCTGGCAGTACCCTGGAAACACCATATATTTT.

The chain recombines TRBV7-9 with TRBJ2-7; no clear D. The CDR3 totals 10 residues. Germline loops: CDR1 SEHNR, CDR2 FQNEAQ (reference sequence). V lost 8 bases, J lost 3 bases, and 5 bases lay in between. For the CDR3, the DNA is TGTGCCAGCGGGAACTACGAGCAGTACTTC. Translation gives CASGNYEQYF.

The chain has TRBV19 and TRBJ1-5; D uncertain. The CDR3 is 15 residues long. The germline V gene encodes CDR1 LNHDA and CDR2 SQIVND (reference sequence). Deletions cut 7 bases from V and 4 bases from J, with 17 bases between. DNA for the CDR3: TGTGCCAGTACTATGGATCGGGTGGGGAATCAGCCCCAGCATTTT. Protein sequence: CASTMDRVGNQPQHF.

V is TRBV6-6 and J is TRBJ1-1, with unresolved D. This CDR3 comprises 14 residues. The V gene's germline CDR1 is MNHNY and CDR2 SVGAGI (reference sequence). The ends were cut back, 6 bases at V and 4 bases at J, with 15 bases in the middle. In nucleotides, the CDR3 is TGTGCCAGCAGGAGGGAGGGCAGGTTCACTGAAGCTTTCTTT. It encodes CASRREGRFTEAFF.

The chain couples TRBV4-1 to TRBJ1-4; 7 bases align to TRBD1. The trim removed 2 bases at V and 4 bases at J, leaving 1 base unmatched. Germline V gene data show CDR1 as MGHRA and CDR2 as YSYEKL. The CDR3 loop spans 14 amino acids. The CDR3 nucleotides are TGCGCCAGCAGCCAATGGGACAGTAATGAAAAACTGTTTTTT. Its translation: CASSQWDSNEKLFF.

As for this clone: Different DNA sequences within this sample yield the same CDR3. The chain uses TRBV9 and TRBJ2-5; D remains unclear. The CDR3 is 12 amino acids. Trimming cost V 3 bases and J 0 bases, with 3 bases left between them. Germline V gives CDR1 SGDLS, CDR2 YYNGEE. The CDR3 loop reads CASSANQETQYF. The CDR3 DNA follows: TGTGCCAGCAGCGCCAACCAAGAGACCCAGTACTTC.

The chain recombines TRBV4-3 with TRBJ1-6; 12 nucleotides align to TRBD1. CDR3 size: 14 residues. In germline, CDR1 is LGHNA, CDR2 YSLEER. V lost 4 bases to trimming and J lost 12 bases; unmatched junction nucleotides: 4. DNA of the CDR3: TGCGCCAGCAGCCCAGGGACAGGGGGCGTACCCCTCCACTTT. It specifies CASSPGTGGVPLHF.

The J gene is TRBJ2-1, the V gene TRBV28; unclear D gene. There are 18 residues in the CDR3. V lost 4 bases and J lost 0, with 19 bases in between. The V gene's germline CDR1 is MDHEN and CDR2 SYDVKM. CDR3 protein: CASSSDVLAPRSYNEQFF. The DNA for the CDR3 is TGTGCCAGCAGTTCTGACGTCCTCGCTCCTCGCTCCTACAATGAGCAGTTCTTC.

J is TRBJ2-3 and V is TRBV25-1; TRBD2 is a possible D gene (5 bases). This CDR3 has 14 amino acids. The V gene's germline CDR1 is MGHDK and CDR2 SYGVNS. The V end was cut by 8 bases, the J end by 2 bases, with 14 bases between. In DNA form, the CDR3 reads TGTGCCAGCTCCAGGACTGGGTACACAGATACGCAGTATTTT. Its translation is CASSRTGYTDTQYF.

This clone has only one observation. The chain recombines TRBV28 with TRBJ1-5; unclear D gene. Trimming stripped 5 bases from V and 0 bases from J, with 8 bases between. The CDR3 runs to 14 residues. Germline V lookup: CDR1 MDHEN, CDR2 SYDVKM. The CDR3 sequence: CASSPQFSNQPQHF. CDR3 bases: TGTGCCAGCAGTCCACAATTTAGCAATCAGCCCCAGCATTTT.

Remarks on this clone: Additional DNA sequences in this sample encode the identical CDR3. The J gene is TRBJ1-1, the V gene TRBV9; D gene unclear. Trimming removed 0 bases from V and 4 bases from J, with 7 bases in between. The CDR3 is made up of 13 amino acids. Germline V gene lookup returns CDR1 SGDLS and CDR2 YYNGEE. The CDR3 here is CASSVGGATEAFF. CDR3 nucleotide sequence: TGTGCCAGCAGCGTAGGAGGTGCCACTGAAGCTTTCTTT.

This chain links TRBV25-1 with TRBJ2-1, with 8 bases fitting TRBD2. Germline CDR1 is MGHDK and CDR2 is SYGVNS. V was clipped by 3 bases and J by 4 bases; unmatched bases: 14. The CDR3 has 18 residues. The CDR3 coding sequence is TGTGCCAGCAGTGAGTTTGATGGGGTAGCGGGACCATACAATGAGCAGTTCTTC. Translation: CASSEFDGVAGPYNEQFF.

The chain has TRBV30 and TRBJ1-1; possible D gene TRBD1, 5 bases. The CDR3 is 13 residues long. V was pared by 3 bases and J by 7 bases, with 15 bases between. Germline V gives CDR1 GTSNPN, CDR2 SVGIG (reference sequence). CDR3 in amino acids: CAWRRGAALEAFF. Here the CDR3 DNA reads TGTGCCTGGAGGCGCGGGGCAGCTCTTGAAGCTTTCTTT.

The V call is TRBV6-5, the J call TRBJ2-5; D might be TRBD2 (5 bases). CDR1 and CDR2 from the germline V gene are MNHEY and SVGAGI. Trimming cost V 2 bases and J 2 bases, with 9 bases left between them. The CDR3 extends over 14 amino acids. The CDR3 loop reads CASSYDAGQETQYF. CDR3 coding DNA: TGTGCCAGCAGTTACGACGCGGGTCAAGAGACCCAGTACTTC.

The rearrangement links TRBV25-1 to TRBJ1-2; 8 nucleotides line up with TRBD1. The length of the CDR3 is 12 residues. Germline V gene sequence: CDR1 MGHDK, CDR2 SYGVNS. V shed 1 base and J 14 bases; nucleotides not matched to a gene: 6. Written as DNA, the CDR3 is TGTGCCAGCAGTGAATCATGGACAGGGTATACCTTC. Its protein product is CASSESWTGYTF.

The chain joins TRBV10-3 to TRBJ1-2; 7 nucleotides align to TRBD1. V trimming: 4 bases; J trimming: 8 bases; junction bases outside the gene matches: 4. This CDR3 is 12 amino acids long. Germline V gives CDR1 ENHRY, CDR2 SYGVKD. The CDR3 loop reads CAISGTGVGYTF. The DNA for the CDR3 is TGTGCCATCAGTGGTACAGGGGTGGGCTACACCTTC.

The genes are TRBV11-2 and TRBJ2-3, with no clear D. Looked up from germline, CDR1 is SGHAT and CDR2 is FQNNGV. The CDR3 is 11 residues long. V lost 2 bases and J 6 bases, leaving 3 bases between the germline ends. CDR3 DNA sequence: TGTGCCAGCAGCTTAAGGGATACGCAGTATTTT. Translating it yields CASSLRDTQYF.

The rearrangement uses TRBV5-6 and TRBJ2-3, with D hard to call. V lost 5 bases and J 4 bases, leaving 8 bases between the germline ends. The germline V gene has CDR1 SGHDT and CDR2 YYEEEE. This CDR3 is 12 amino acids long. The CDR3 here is CASSQIPDTQYF. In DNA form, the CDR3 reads TGTGCCAGCAGTCAGATCCCAGATACGCAGTATTTT.

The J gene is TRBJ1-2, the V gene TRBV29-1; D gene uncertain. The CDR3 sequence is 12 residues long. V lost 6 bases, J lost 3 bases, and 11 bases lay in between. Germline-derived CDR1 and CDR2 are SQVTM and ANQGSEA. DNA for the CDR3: TGCAGCGTGGACGACATGTACTATGGCTACACCTTC. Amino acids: CSVDDMYYGYTF.